Shown below are 13 T cell receptor beta chains from a single sample sequenced in a study of blood T cell repertoires in COVID-19. Profiling relied on immunoSEQ multiplex PCR, and the TCRdb table lists in-frame clones only, not all of them. The data show 250,000 to 300,000 clones, approximately 91% seen once. Material: PBMCs or T cells enriched from blood (not recorded which). Every receptor here comes from a woman in her forties with acute COVID-19.

The V and J genes are TRBV7-9 and TRBJ2-7; TRBD2 agrees at 10 bases. The germline V gene encodes CDR1 SEHNR and CDR2 FQNEAQ (reference sequence). This CDR3 has 18 amino acids. The V gene end was trimmed by 0 bases and the J gene end by 4 bases; junction bases not matched to a gene: 12. The CDR3 DNA sequence: TGTGCCAGCAGCTTAGCGCAGGGGCTAGCGGGAGCTTTGTACGAGCAGTACTTC. This translates into CASSLAQGLAGALYEQYF.

This clone was recorded once. The chain has TRBV7-2 and TRBJ2-7; TRBD2 might be the D (6 bases). The length of the CDR3 is 16 residues. Germline V gene data show CDR1 as SGHTA and CDR2 as FQGNSA. V was trimmed by 4 bases and J by 2 bases, leaving 18 bases between them. The CDR3: CASSYTSGTPAYEQYF. In DNA, the CDR3 is TGTGCCAGCAGCTACACTTCCGGGACTCCGGCCTACGAGCAGTACTTC.

CDR3 sequence: CASSSGGGMNTEAFF. In nucleotides, the CDR3 is TGTGCCAGCAGCTCCGGGGGAGGCATGAACACTGAAGCTTTCTTT. The J gene is TRBJ1-1, the V gene TRBV9; the D gene is possibly TRBD1 (5 bases). V gave up 4 bases and J gave up 0 bases, with 13 bases separating them. Germline V gives CDR1 SGDLS, CDR2 YYNGEE. This CDR3 region has 15 residues.

This clone has only one observation. V and J are TRBV15 and TRBJ2-3; possibly TRBD2 for D (7 bases). CDR1 and CDR2 (germline): LNHNV, YYDKDF (reference sequence). The CDR3 sequence is 16 residues long. Trimming took off 6 bases at V and 4 bases at J, with 20 bases between the two ends. The CDR3 DNA sequence: TGTGCCACCAGGAAGAAGGGGGGGGCCTTGGCAGATACGCAGTATTTT. Amino acid sequence: CATRKKGGALADTQYF.

CDR3 nucleotide sequence: TGCAGCGCCGCAAGGGACAGGGACACTGAAGCTTTCTTT. Amino acids: CSAARDRDTEAFF. V is TRBV29-1 and J is TRBJ1-1; 9 bases align to TRBD1. The CDR3 consists of 13 residues. Germline-derived CDR1 and CDR2 are SQVTM and ANQGSEA. J gave up 3 bases and V 7 bases, and 6 bases lay outside the gene matches.

The chain recombines TRBV19 with TRBJ2-3; 7 bases fit TRBD1. CDR1 and CDR2 from the germline V gene are LNHDA and SQIVND (reference sequence). V lost 5 bases to trimming and J lost 4 bases; unmatched junction nucleotides: 12. The CDR3 is made up of 16 amino acids. The CDR3 nucleotides are TGTGCCAGTAGTTTCGGACAGGCAAGACTTCCAGATACGCAGTATTTT. Its translation is CASSFGQARLPDTQYF.

The chain carries TRBV28 and TRBJ1-1, with 7 bases lining up with TRBD1. Germline V gene sequence: CDR1 MDHEN, CDR2 SYDVKM. V lost 6 bases, J lost 0 bases, and 10 bases stayed unmatched. The CDR3 is 16 amino acids. This CDR3 is CASRATGVFLNTEAFF. The CDR3 DNA reads as TGTGCCAGCAGGGCCACAGGGGTTTTCCTGAACACTGAAGCTTTCTTT.

V gene TRBV3-1 (or the pseudogene TRBV3-2) combines with J gene TRBJ1-2, with 10 bases lining up with TRBD1. V was pared by 6 bases and J by 6 bases, with 7 bases of the junction left unmatched. The CDR3 totals 14 residues. Per the germline V gene, CDR1 is LGHDT and CDR2 is YNNKEL (reference sequence). This CDR3 is CASSDGTGDNGYTF. The CDR3 DNA follows: TGTGCCAGCAGTGACGGGACAGGGGATAATGGCTACACCTTC.

The rearrangement joins TRBV6-5 to TRBJ1-5; 8 nucleotides agree with TRBD1. Germline lookup yields CDR1 MNHEY and CDR2 SVGAGI. The junction had 4 bases not matched to a gene; V was cut back by 5 bases and J by 4 bases. CDR3 length: 14 residues. The CDR3 region has the DNA TGTGCCAGCAGTAGGGGACAGGAGAATCAGCCCCAGCATTTT. Residues: CASSRGQENQPQHF.

This clone occurred once. The V call is TRBV27, the J call TRBJ2-1, with 9 bases lining up with TRBD2. V shed 3 bases, J shed 5 bases, and the junction held 14 bases outside the gene matches. There are 18 residues in the CDR3. Germline CDR1 MNHEY, CDR2 SMNVEV (reference sequence). CDR3 loop: CASSFLRYGGGADNEQFF. In DNA form, the CDR3 reads TGTGCCAGCAGTTTTCTTAGGTACGGCGGGGGGGCAGACAATGAGCAGTTCTTC.

The CDR3 DNA reads as TGTGCCACCAGTGATCCACCTACAGGGATGTACACCTTC. Encoded protein: CATSDPPTGMYTF. The J gene is TRBJ1-2, the V gene TRBV24-1; the D gene is possibly TRBD1 (6 bases). This CDR3 has 13 amino acids. Germline V CDR1 and CDR2: KGHDR, SFDVKD. V was cut by 3 bases and J by 11 bases, with 15 bases left in between.

The sample holds a few counts of this clone. The rearrangement joins TRBV24-1 to TRBJ2-7; perhaps TRBD1 as D (6 bases). Trimming pared 4 bases from V and 5 bases from J, leaving 11 bases between. The CDR3 runs to 13 residues. Germline-derived CDR1 and CDR2 are KGHDR and SFDVKD. The CDR3 loop is CATSDSTGHEQYF. The CDR3 region has the DNA TGTGCCACCAGTGACTCTACAGGGCACGAGCAGTACTTC.

The chain links TRBV5-1 to TRBJ1-2; no definite D call. The CDR3 is made up of 13 amino acids. Trimming pared 0 bases from V and 8 bases from J, leaving 11 bases between. Germline V CDR1 and CDR2: SGHRS, YFSETQ. CDR3 loop: CASSLAGRGGYTF. As DNA, the CDR3 is TGCGCCAGCAGCTTGGCCGGCCGGGGAGGCTACACCTTC.